The rows below give T cell receptor beta chains drawn from one sample of a study of blood T cells in healthy people across ages. TCRdb passed the 5' RACE reads through MiXCR, listing each CDR3 protein once. Here the sample spans 790,000 or so distinct CDR3 sequences, around 50% being singletons. Sequenced sample: blood. These receptors were taken from a man aged 40-49 years in good health. The conserved cysteine and the conserved F or W are not part of the CDR3 here.

TRBV20-1 SARVTAVQPQH
TRBV2 ASSGTKLYGQY
TRBV28 ASSDPSLETQY
TRBV6-1 ASSGNRGPGEQY
TRBV7-9 ASPSGSTDTQY
TRBV7-2 ASRKGVAGGMETQY
TRBV14 ASSQVQAGSYNEQY
TRBV5-1 ASSWGPAGGLNEQF
TRBV7-8 ASSLALTGGPREQY
TRBV20-1 SASATSGRIDEQF
TRBV29-1 SVERVGNNEQF
TRBV2 ASGGDRESSYEQY
TRBV4-1 ASSRVGVPTDTQY
TRBV7-9 ASSLMSRGYGYT
TRBV4-1 ASSQDPRGLAGGETQY
TRBV4-3 ASSQARGGDEQY
TRBV3-1 ASSPGTGSFNNEQF
TRBV11-2 ASSEDRDRAMVNEQF
TRBV15 ATSRGGDNVLT
TRBV14 ASSQLGTATNEKLF
TRBV27 ASSSGALGGTQY
TRBV5-1 ASKAASDWNEQF
TRBV28 ASSFHGGSTYNEQF
TRBV30 AWSVLGGTNTEAF
TRBV9 ASSEGTGDLGGYT
TRBV5-1 ASSSSAVLTGRGQDTQY
TRBV9 ASGVEASGRGDTQY
TRBV5-5 ASSWGLAGQETQY